These 9 T cell receptor beta chains came from one sample sequenced in a study of blood T cell repertoires in COVID-19 (dated by TCRdb to the early 2020s). Libraries came from the immunoSEQ multiplex PCR assay. The table comes from immuneACCESS by way of TCRdb, which keeps in-frame sequences with V and J called. Part of the clones is missing from these tables; in studies checked, under half for an unresolved V gene and the rest for unknown reasons. The sample records under 85,000 clones, nearly 90% of which are singletons. 4% to 6.5% of the sample is in the top ten clones. The sample comprised peripheral blood. Receptors originate from a man over 45 with acute or convalescent COVID-19.

The rearrangement uses TRBV5-1 and TRBJ2-5; possible D gene TRBD1, 6 bases. CDR3 size: 15 residues. Germline V CDR1 and CDR2: SGHRS, YFSETQ. The V and J ends lost 3 bases and 1 base respectively, with 13 bases between them. CDR3 region: CASSSGTGSQETQYF. CDR3 nucleotide sequence: TGCGCCAGCAGCTCGGGAACAGGGTCCCAAGAGACCCAGTACTTC.

The chain combines TRBV30 with TRBJ1-4; weak D call: TRBD1 (6 bases). With 5 bases removed from V and 5 bases from J, the gap between germline ends came to 12 bases. The CDR3 sequence is 13 residues long. Germline lookup yields CDR1 GTSNPN and CDR2 SVGIG (reference sequence). The CDR3 coding sequence is TGTGCCTGGGCCCACACAGGGAATGAAAAACTGTTTTTT. This sequence encodes CAWAHTGNEKLFF.

The chain recombines TRBV6-2 or TRBV6-3 with TRBJ1-5; 7 bases are a match to TRBD1. V was clipped by 4 bases and J by 6 bases; unmatched bases: 6. Germline-derived CDR1 and CDR2 are MNHEY and SVGEGT. This CDR3 comprises 14 residues. The CDR3 is CASSSTGLVQPQHF. For the CDR3, the DNA is TGTGCCAGCAGTTCGACAGGGTTGGTTCAGCCCCAGCATTTT.

The chain employs TRBV4-2 and TRBJ2-6, with 8 bases that match TRBD2. V shed 0 bases and J 3 bases; nucleotides not matched to a gene: 1. The V gene's germline CDR1 is LGHNA and CDR2 YNFKEQ. This CDR3 has 16 amino acids. As DNA, the CDR3 is TGTGCCAGCAGCCAAGATGGGACTAGTGGGGCCAACGTCCTGACTTTC. It specifies CASSQDGTSGANVLTF.

The chain recombines TRBV7-9 with TRBJ1-1, with TRBD1 identical over 7 bases. The CDR3 spans 14 residues. Germline lookup yields CDR1 SEHNR and CDR2 FQNEAQ (reference sequence). Trimming at V came to 3 bases and at J to 5 bases, leaving 6 bases not matched to a gene. The CDR3 region has the DNA TGTGCCAGCAGCTTTGGGACAGACTCGACTGAAGCTTTCTTT. Amino acid sequence: CASSFGTDSTEAFF.

This clone was detected only once. This chain links TRBV7-6 with TRBJ1-1; TRBD1 might be the D (6 bases). V was trimmed by 3 bases and J by 0 bases, leaving 17 bases between them. CDR3 length equals 17 residues. Germline values: CDR1 SGHVS, CDR2 FNYEAQ. Here the CDR3 DNA reads TGTGCCAGCAGCTTCCCAGGGGTTAATTGGATGAACACTGAAGCTTTCTTT. Amino acid sequence: CASSFPGVNWMNTEAFF. The complete variable domain, with remaining parts taken from reference TRBV7-6 and TRBJ1-1, reads GAGVSQSPRYKVTKRGQDVALRCDPISGHVSLYWYRQALGQGPEFLTYFNYEAQQDKSGLPNDRFSAERPEGSISTLTIQRTEQRDSAMYRCASSFPGVNWMNTEAFFGQGTRLTVV.

The sample holds one count of this clone. The junction departs from the called germline gene at one end, perhaps through a read error. The V call is TRBV28, the J call TRBJ2-7; possibly TRBD2 for D (6 bases). Germline loops: CDR1 MDHEN, CDR2 SYDVKM. The CDR3 is 13 amino acids. The CDR3 sequence: CASTSPIPGTLIF. The CDR3 bases are TGTGCCAGCACTTCACCTATCCCCGGGACTCTAATCTTC.

This sequence joins TRBV7-9 and TRBJ1-1, with 10 bases matching TRBD1. The CDR3 is made up of 15 amino acids. Germline-derived CDR1 and CDR2 are SEHNR and FQNEAQ (reference sequence). After removal of 3 bases from V and 5 bases from J, the junction contained 6 bases not matched to a gene. CDR3 region: CASSFRQGARTEAFF. Written as DNA, the CDR3 is TGTGCCAGCAGCTTCAGACAGGGGGCGCGAACTGAAGCTTTCTTT.

There are a few counts of this clone. The rearrangement uses TRBV9 and TRBJ1-4; 7 bases are shared with TRBD1. J lost 8 bases, V lost 0 bases, and 4 bases had no gene match. The germline CDR1 and CDR2 sequences are SGDLS and YYNGEE. The CDR3 totals 14 residues. CDR3 sequence: CASSVVGQSEKLFF. The CDR3 nucleotides are TGTGCCAGCAGCGTAGTGGGACAGAGCGAAAAACTGTTTTTT.